The rows below give T cell receptor beta chains drawn from one sample of a study of long-term antiretroviral therapy in people with HIV. Clones were read by immunoSEQ multiplex PCR, and TCRdb kept only the in-frame ones, dropping some. The table lists tens of thousands of clones, less than 85% of them singletons. This sample comprised unsorted PBMCs, obtained less than 2.5 years after starting antiretroviral therapy. The receptors here all came from a man aged 35-49 years with HIV. Both conserved end residues are trimmed from each CDR3. Size values are once, few and many counts, or a class for expanded clones, and some rows have none.

clone_size: .
cdr3_length: 13
v_call: TRBV5-6
j_call: TRBJ2-3
cdr3_aa: ASSVVGTLVDTQY

clone_size: .
cdr3_length: 11
v_call: TRBV28
j_call: TRBJ1-2
cdr3_aa: ASTEGRDYGYT

clone_size: .
cdr3_length: 14
v_call: TRBV27
j_call: TRBJ1-2
cdr3_aa: ASSPLNQGANSGYT

clone_size: .
cdr3_length: 11
v_call: TRBV23-1
j_call: TRBJ1-1
cdr3_aa: ASTRDRGTEAF

clone_size: .
cdr3_length: 13
v_call: TRBV7-2
j_call: TRBJ2-1
cdr3_aa: ASSFGPGINNEQF

clone_size: .
cdr3_length: 14
v_call: TRBV18
j_call: TRBJ2-3
cdr3_aa: ASSPFPGGPSDTQY

clone_size: .
cdr3_length: 12
v_call: TRBV7-6
j_call: TRBJ2-7
cdr3_aa: ASSLGGGGDEQY

clone_size: once
cdr3_length: 11
v_call: TRBV6-5
j_call: TRBJ2-2
cdr3_aa: ASRLDVTGELF

clone_size: .
cdr3_length: 11
v_call: TRBV28
j_call: TRBJ2-4
cdr3_aa: AVRDGSKNIQY

clone_size: .
cdr3_length: 12
v_call: TRBV7-9
j_call: TRBJ2-7
cdr3_aa: ASSPQGANYEQY

clone_size: .
cdr3_length: 11
v_call: TRBV11-2
j_call: TRBJ1-1
cdr3_aa: ASSWTENTEAF

clone_size: .
cdr3_length: 11
v_call: TRBV30
j_call: TRBJ2-1
cdr3_aa: AWSRGGVNEQF

clone_size: .
cdr3_length: 10
v_call: TRBV7-8
j_call: TRBJ1-1
cdr3_aa: ASRRGGLEAF

clone_size: .
cdr3_length: 11
v_call: TRBV7-2
j_call: TRBJ2-5
cdr3_aa: ASSFGTEETQY

clone_size: once
cdr3_length: 13
v_call: TRBV6-5
j_call: TRBJ2-1
cdr3_aa: ASSYSTAAINEQF

clone_size: .
cdr3_length: 11
v_call: TRBV9
j_call: TRBJ2-2
cdr3_aa: ASSVAGTGELF

clone_size: .
cdr3_length: 12
v_call: TRBV7-2
j_call: TRBJ2-1
cdr3_aa: ASSLGGGYNEQF

clone_size: .
cdr3_length: 11
v_call: TRBV19
j_call: TRBJ1-2
cdr3_aa: ASSPGTQYGYT

clone_size: few
cdr3_length: 13
v_call: TRBV5-4
j_call: TRBJ1-2
cdr3_aa: ASSSLSQGVSGYT

clone_size: few
cdr3_length: 13
v_call: TRBV25-1
j_call: TRBJ2-7
cdr3_aa: ASSVFNPTSYEQY

clone_size: .
cdr3_length: 10
v_call: TRBV27
j_call: TRBJ2-2
cdr3_aa: ASRQFTGELF

clone_size: .
cdr3_length: 13
v_call: TRBV9
j_call: TRBJ2-4
cdr3_aa: ASSADFGVGNIQY

clone_size: .
cdr3_length: 11
v_call: TRBV6-1
j_call: TRBJ2-7
cdr3_aa: ASSGVRSYEQY

clone_size: .
cdr3_length: 10
v_call: TRBV29-1
j_call: TRBJ1-2
cdr3_aa: SVSTGGYGYT